These T cell receptor beta chains were read from a single sample in a study of T cell responses to AZD1222 COVID-19 vaccine. Profiling relied on immunoSEQ multiplex PCR, and the TCRdb table lists in-frame clones only, not all of them. The repertoire includes about 64,000 clones, 75% to 95% of them detected once, and approximately 6% sits in the top ten. Sequenced material: peripheral blood, taken 28 days after the second dose of the MenACWY control vaccine. The receptor source for this set is an adult who received the MenACWY meningococcal vaccine as a control. CDR3s include the opening cysteine and the closing phenylalanine or tryptophan. Each record gives: V gene, D gene, clone size, J gene, CDR3 DNA, CDR3 protein. D genes are given only for firm matches. Expanded clones are given a class, and other clones once, few, many or no size at all.

TRBV9	.	.	TRBJ2-3	TGTGCCAGCAGCGTCTGGGGGAGGGGGACAGATACGCAGTATTTT	CASSVWGRGTDTQYF
TRBV12-5	.	.	TRBJ2-1	TGTGCTAGTGGTTTGGACGCAGGCTCCGAGCAGTTCTTC	CASGLDAGSEQFF
TRBV3-1/TRBV3-2	.	.	TRBJ2-5	TGTGCCAGCAGTCCTCCGGGACTGCAAGAGACCCAGTACTTC	CASSPPGLQETQYF
TRBV21-1	.	.	TRBJ2-7	TGTGCCAGCAGCAAAATAGGAACGTTGAGATCCTACGAGCAGTACTTC	CASSKIGTLRSYEQYF
TRBV12-5	.	.	TRBJ2-1	TGTGCTAGTGGTTTGGCCTCGAGGAGGGAGCAGTTCTTC	CASGLASRREQFF
TRBV6-4	.	.	TRBJ1-1	TGTGCCAGCAGTGAGGAGGCGGACACTGAAGCTTTCTTT	CASSEEADTEAFF
TRBV25-1	TRBD2	.	TRBJ2-3	TGTGCCAGCAGTGGTCTAGCGGGAGCGAGGGCCACAGATACGCAGTATTTT	CASSGLAGARATDTQYF
TRBV10-1	.	.	TRBJ1-4	TGCGCCAGCAGTGACGGCCTTAATGAAAAACTGTTTTTT	CASSDGLNEKLFF
TRBV6-5	.	.	TRBJ1-4	TGTGCCAGCAGTTGGGGCTCTGGCGAAAAACTGTTTTTT	CASSWGSGEKLFF
TRBV6-5	TRBD1	.	TRBJ1-2	TGTGCCAGCAGACCAGGGGGAAACAACTATGGCTACACCTTC	CASRPGGNNYGYTF
TRBV28	.	.	TRBJ1-6	TGTGCCAGCAGTTTGATGATGGCAAGACCCCTCCACTTT	CASSLMMARPLHF
TRBV18	.	.	TRBJ2-1	TGTGCCAGTTACCAGGGTGTTAGCAATGAGCAGTTCTTC	CASYQGVSNEQFF
TRBV11-3	.	.	TRBJ2-1	TGTGCCAGCAGCTTAGTGGGTTATGAGCAGTTCTTC	CASSLVGYEQFF
TRBV9	.	.	TRBJ1-5	TGTGCCAGCAGCGCAGGGAATCAAGAGCCCCAGCATTTT	CASSAGNQEPQHF
TRBV7-8	.	.	TRBJ2-4	TGTGCCAGCAGCGGTATGGGAGAGGCGTCCAAAAACATTCAGTACTTC	CASSGMGEASKNIQYF
TRBV5-6	.	.	TRBJ2-6	TGTGCCAGCAGCTTGGTTGGGCAGCCCTCTGGGGCCAACGTCCTGACTTTC	CASSLVGQPSGANVLTF
TRBV5-1	.	.	TRBJ2-3	TGCGCCAGCAGCCCGGACACTACTAGCACAGATACGCAGTATTTT	CASSPDTTSTDTQYF
TRBV29-1	TRBD1	few	TRBJ1-1	TGCAGCGCCCCAGGGGCAGGGGGCCTTGTCGCTTTCTTT	CSAPGAGGLVAFF
TRBV4-1	.	.	TRBJ2-2	TGCGCCAGCAGCCAAGATAGGGGGACCGGGGAGCTGTTTTTT	CASSQDRGTGELFF
TRBV11-2	.	.	TRBJ2-1	TGTGCCGGGGGCAGCTACAATGAGCAGTTCTTC	CAGGSYNEQFF
TRBV21-1	.	.	TRBJ1-5	TGTGCCAGCCCTAAAACACCGATGAATCAGCCCCAGCATTTT	CASPKTPMNQPQHF
TRBV4-1	TRBD2	.	TRBJ2-1	TGCGCCAGCAGCCAAGTCGGCGGGAGGATAAACAATGAGCAGTTCTTC	CASSQVGGRINNEQFF
TRBV4-1	TRBD2	.	TRBJ2-2	TGCGCCAGCAGCCAAGGGCCCCTCCGCAGACTAGCGGTGTCCGGGGAGCTGTTTTTT	CASSQGPLRRLAVSGELFF
TRBV4-3	TRBD2	.	TRBJ2-1	TGCGCCAGCAGGGACCAACCGGGACTAGGAGACAATGAGCAGTTCTTC	CASRDQPGLGDNEQFF
TRBV30	.	.	TRBJ2-1	TGTGCCTGGGGTAATGAGCAGTTCTTC	CAWGNEQFF
TRBV28	.	.	TRBJ2-5	TGTGCCAGCAGTTTAGACCGTGGTCAATGGTACCAAGAGACCCAGTACTTC	CASSLDRGQWYQETQYF
TRBV9	.	.	TRBJ2-3	TGTGCCAGCAGCGTAGGGTCCGAAGATACGCAGTATTTT	CASSVGSEDTQYF
TRBV24-1	TRBD2	.	TRBJ2-1	TGTGCCACCGGGAGGGCTAGCGGGACCTACAATGAGCAGTTCTTC	CATGRASGTYNEQFF
TRBV28	.	.	TRBJ2-2	TGTGCCAGCAGTTTTGGAGGGGTGCCCGGGGAGCTGTTTTTT	CASSFGGVPGELFF
TRBV6-5	TRBD1	.	TRBJ2-6	TGTGCCAGCAGTCGGGACAGGGCTGGGGCCAACGTCCTGACTTTC	CASSRDRAGANVLTF
TRBV11-2	.	.	TRBJ1-4	TGTGCCAGCAGCTTAGGGACAGCAATTAATGAAAAACTGTTTTTT	CASSLGTAINEKLFF
TRBV9	TRBD1	.	TRBJ2-7	TGTGCCAGCAGCGCCGCGGGACAGGGCCTGGGGGAGCAGTACTTC	CASSAAGQGLGEQYF
TRBV6-5	.	.	TRBJ1-1	TGTGCCAGCAGTTACTCAGGGGGGCCGCCCGGGACTGAAGCTTTCTTT	CASSYSGGPPGTEAFF
TRBV24-1	.	.	TRBJ2-1	TGTGCCACCAGTGATTTCAATGAGCAGTTCTTC	CATSDFNEQFF
TRBV29-1	.	.	TRBJ2-7	TGCAGCGTTCGTCACGGAGACTCCTACGAGCAGTACTTC	CSVRHGDSYEQYF